This is a list of T cell receptor beta chains from one sample in a study of control samples from healthy donors and cancer patients. Produced via immunoSEQ multiplex PCR; TCRdb's table is partial and in-frame only. The sample includes 35,000 to 45,000 clones, more than 85% of them seen just once. Sequencing was carried out using PBMCs. The receptor set was obtained from a woman between 35 and 50 years old with head and neck cancer. Each CDR3 is given with its conserved first and last residue. Each record gives: clone size, J gene, V gene, D gene, CDR3 DNA, CDR3 protein. D genes are given only for firm matches. Rows may omit the clone size; those that give it use once, few, many or a size class.

once TRBJ1-5 TRBV25-1 - TGTGCCACCACCCCGCCCCAGCATTTT CATTPPQHF
- TRBJ1-2 TRBV18 - TGTGCCAGCTCACCGGACAGAGCTAACTATGGCTACACCTTC CASSPDRANYGYTF
once TRBJ2-1 TRBV12-3/TRBV12-4 - TGTGCCAGCAGTCCGGACGGAGACAATGAGCAGTTCTTC CASSPDGDNEQFF
- TRBJ1-1 TRBV11-2 - TGTGCCAGCAGCTACCTGAACACTGAAGCTTTCTTT CASSYLNTEAFF
- TRBJ2-3 TRBV3-1/TRBV3-2 - TGTGCCAGCAGCCAAGTACTAACCACAGATACGCAGTATTTT CASSQVLTTDTQYF
- TRBJ2-7 TRBV5-4 TRBD1 TGTGCCAGCAGATTGGACAGGGAAGGGTCCTACGAGCAGTACTTC CASRLDREGSYEQYF
- TRBJ1-5 TRBV21-1 - TGTGCCACTCAGAACAAAAGCGGCAGGGCTCCATCCAATCAGCCCCAGCATTTT CATQNKSGRAPSNQPQHF
- TRBJ1-5 TRBV18 - TGTGCCAGCTCACCAGACAATAGCAATCAGCCCCAGCATTTT CASSPDNSNQPQHF
- TRBJ2-7 TRBV18 - TGTGCCAGCTCACCTGTACAGGGATCCTTGGCCGAGCAGTACTTC CASSPVQGSLAEQYF
- TRBJ2-5 TRBV20-1 - TGCAGTGCTTGGGACGTTGAGACCCAGTACTTC CSAWDVETQYF
- TRBJ2-7 TRBV5-4 TRBD2 TGTGCCAGCAGCTCCGGGACTAGCTACGAGCAGTACTTC CASSSGTSYEQYF
- TRBJ1-6 TRBV7-2 - TGTGCCAGCAGCTTAGGGGCGAATTCACCCCTCCACTTT CASSLGANSPLHF
- TRBJ1-2 TRBV18 - TGTGCCAGCTCACCGGACAGTTCGTATGGCTACACCTTC CASSPDSSYGYTF
- TRBJ1-1 TRBV12-5 - TGTGCTAGTACAAGGACAGCGAACACTGAAGCTTTCTTT CASTRTANTEAFF
- TRBJ1-2 TRBV6-5 - TGTGCCAGCAGCTGGCAGGCGGGCGCCCAGGGTGGCTACACCTTC CASSWQAGAQGGYTF
- TRBJ1-2 TRBV28 - TGTGCCAGCAGTTTTTCGGGACGGCTCACAGGCTACACCTTC CASSFSGRLTGYTF
once TRBJ1-4 TRBV28 - TGTGCCAGCAGTTTAGGGGGACGGGATGAAAAACTGTTTTTT CASSLGGRDEKLFF
- TRBJ1-1 TRBV10-3 - TGTGCCATCAGTGACGGGGCGGCGGTAGTCACTGAAGCTTTCTTT CAISDGAAVVTEAFF
- TRBJ1-4 TRBV7-6 - TGTGCCAGCAGCTTAGGCCAGTATAATGAAAAACTGTTTTTT CASSLGQYNEKLFF
- TRBJ1-2 TRBV28 TRBD1 TGTGCCAGCAGTTCGCTGGGACAGGCCTATGGCTACACCTTC CASSSLGQAYGYTF
- TRBJ2-3 TRBV12-3/TRBV12-4 - TGTGCCAGCAGTTTAGCGGTCCCAGATACGCAGTATTTT CASSLAVPDTQYF
once TRBJ1-2 TRBV10-3 - TGTGCCATCAGTGAGTCGAGGGCCGGGACAACGTCTAACCTATATGGCTACACCTTC CAISESRAGTTSNLYGYTF
- TRBJ1-5 TRBV28 - TGTGCCAGCAGTAGTTCAGGGCACCAGCCCCAGCATTTT CASSSSGHQPQHF
- TRBJ1-5 TRBV7-9 - TGTGCCAGCAGCTTTGCGTTGCAGCCCCAGCATTTT CASSFALQPQHF
- TRBJ2-1 TRBV20-1 - TGCAGTGCTAGTTCTCGCAGCGAGCAGTTCTTC CSASSRSEQFF
- TRBJ1-2 TRBV3-1/TRBV3-2 - TGTGCCAGCAGCCATACGTATCCAGGGCTGGATGGCTACACCTTC CASSHTYPGLDGYTF
- TRBJ2-1 TRBV28 - TGTGCCAGCAGTTTAAGGGGACTCTACAATGAGCAGTTCTTC CASSLRGLYNEQFF
few TRBJ1-5 TRBV12-5 - TGTGCTAGTGGTTGGGGCATTTCATCCAGCAATCAGCCCCAGCATTTT CASGWGISSSNQPQHF